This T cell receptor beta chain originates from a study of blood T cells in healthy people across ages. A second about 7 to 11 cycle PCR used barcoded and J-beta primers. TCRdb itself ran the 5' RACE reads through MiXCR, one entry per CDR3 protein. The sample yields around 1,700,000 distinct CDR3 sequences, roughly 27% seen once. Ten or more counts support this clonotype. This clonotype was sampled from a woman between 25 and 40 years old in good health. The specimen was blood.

CDR3 DNA: TGTGCCAGCAGCGCCGGGACCTCCTACGAGCAGTACTTC. This translates into CASSAGTSYEQYF. The gene calls are TRBV6-6 and TRBJ2-7; either TRBD1 or TRBD2 may supply D (5 bases each). The CDR3 length is 13 residues. CDR1 is MNHNY, CDR2 SVGAGI, per germline (reference sequence). Trimming took off 6 bases at V and 0 bases at J, with 9 bases between the two ends.